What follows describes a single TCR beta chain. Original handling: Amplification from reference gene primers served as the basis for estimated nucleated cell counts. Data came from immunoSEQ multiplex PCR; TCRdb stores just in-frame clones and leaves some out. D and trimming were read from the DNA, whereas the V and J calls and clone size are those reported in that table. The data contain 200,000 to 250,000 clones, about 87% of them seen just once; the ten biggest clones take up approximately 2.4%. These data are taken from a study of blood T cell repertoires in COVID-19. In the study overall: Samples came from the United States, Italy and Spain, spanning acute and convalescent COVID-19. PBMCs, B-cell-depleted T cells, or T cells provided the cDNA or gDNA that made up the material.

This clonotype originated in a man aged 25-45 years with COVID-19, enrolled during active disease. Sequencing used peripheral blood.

The CDR3 sequence: CASSMTGGTQPQHF. CDR3 in DNA: TGTGCCAGTAGTATGACAGGGGGGACTCAGCCCCAGCATTTT. This sequence joins TRBV19 and TRBJ1-5, with 9 bases lining up with TRBD1. The CDR3 consists of 14 residues. Per germline, CDR1 LNHDA and CDR2 SQIVND (reference sequence). J gave up 6 bases and V 3 bases, and 3 bases lay outside the gene matches.